These T cell receptor beta chains were read from a single sample in a study of T cells in Graves' hyperthyroidism and ophthalmopathy. TCRdb used MiXCR to reprocess the multiplex PCR reads, holding one entry per CDR3 protein. Seen here are a few hundred thousand distinct CDR3 sequences, 21% observed once, and the top ten hold around 50%. The sample taken for sequencing was blood. These receptors came from a woman aged 45 to 65 with Graves' hyperthyroidism. Each CDR3 is given with its conserved first and last residue. A D gene is named only where the DNA matches it firmly. A clone size is listed for some rows: how often the clone was seen (once, few, many), or a class if it is expanded.

j_gene,abundance,d_gene,v_gene,CDR3aa,CDR3nt
TRBJ2-2,NA,NA,TRBV4-1,CASSQDRNIGELFF,TGCGCCAGCAGCCAAGACAGGAACATCGGGGAGCTGTTTTTT
TRBJ2-1,NA,TRBD2,TRBV3-1,CASSLGTPGLAGGNEQFF,TGTGCCAGCAGCTTAGGGACACCGGGCCTAGCGGGAGGCAATGAGCAGTTCTTC
TRBJ2-1,once,NA,TRBV28,CASSSYGTVGNEQFF,TGTGCCAGCAGTTCCTATGGGACCGTGGGGAATGAGCAGTTCTTC
TRBJ2-7,many,NA,TRBV18,CASSPIEGPSYEQYF,TGTGCCAGCTCACCAATTGAGGGACCCTCCTACGAGCAGTACTTC
TRBJ2-1,many,NA,TRBV20-1,CSAWESSYNEQFF,TGCAGTGCGTGGGAGAGCTCCTACAATGAGCAGTTCTTC
TRBJ1-1,many,NA,TRBV6-5,CASSYSGEGAGAFF,TGTGCCAGCAGTTACTCGGGAGAAGGGGCAGGGGCTTTCTTT
TRBJ2-1,many,NA,TRBV10-3,CAISEGGNEQFF,TGTGCCATCAGTGAAGGGGGCAATGAGCAGTTCTTC
TRBJ2-7,few,NA,TRBV6-5,CASTYTASSYYEQYF,TGTGCCAGCACTTACACAGCGTCTTCGTATTACGAGCAGTACTTC
TRBJ2-1,many,NA,TRBV11-3,CASSTIGTDEQFF,TGTGCCAGCAGCACCATTGGGACTGATGAGCAGTTCTTC
TRBJ1-5,many,NA,TRBV3-1,CASSYSFGNQPQHF,TGTGCCAGCAGCTACAGTTTTGGTAATCAGCCCCAGCATTTT
TRBJ2-3,NA,NA,TRBV29-1,CSVSVTDTQYF,TGCAGCGTTTCGGTCACAGATACGCAGTATTTT
TRBJ2-7,NA,TRBD2,TRBV20-1,CSAEPSGGLPYEQYF,TGCAGTGCTGAGCCTAGCGGGGGGCTTCCCTACGAGCAGTACTTC
TRBJ2-7,many,TRBD2,TRBV6-1,CASSSKREGPIEQYF,TGTGCCAGCAGTTCAAAGCGGGAGGGCCCGATAGAGCAGTACTTC
TRBJ1-1,many,NA,TRBV10-3,CAIRTERDTEAFF,TGTGCCATCAGGACAGAAAGGGACACTGAAGCTTTCTTT
TRBJ1-1,many,NA,TRBV7-9,CASSLALQKNTEAFF,TGTGCCAGCAGCTTAGCGCTACAGAAGAACACTGAAGCTTTCTTT
TRBJ1-6,few,NA,TRBV5-1,CASSPAGLWDSPLHF,TGCGCCAGCAGCCCCGCAGGGTTATGGGATTCACCCCTCCACTTT
TRBJ1-2,many,NA,TRBV6-1,CASTTGSSYGYTF,TGTGCCAGCACTACCGGGTCAAGCTATGGCTACACCTTC
TRBJ1-6,many,NA,TRBV18,CASSPTGSPLHF,TGTGCCAGCTCACCAACGGGGTCACCCCTCCACTTT
TRBJ1-2,NA,NA,TRBV3-1,CASSQDEGPGGYTF,TGTGCCAGCAGCCAAGACGAGGGGCCGGGTGGCTACACCTTC
TRBJ2-7,NA,TRBD2,TRBV5-4,CASSPGLAESYEQYF,TGTGCCAGCAGCCCCGGACTAGCGGAGTCCTACGAGCAGTACTTC
TRBJ2-5,few,TRBD2,TRBV20-1,CSARATSGVLYQETQYF,TGCAGTGCTAGAGCCACTAGCGGGGTCCTATACCAAGAGACCCAGTACTTC
TRBJ2-5,many,NA,TRBV11-2,CASAIKGRSRGPETQYF,TGTGCCAGCGCAATTAAGGGCAGATCCCGAGGACCGGAGACCCAGTACTTC
TRBJ2-7,few,TRBD1,TRBV15,CATSRDQGARSYEQYF,TGTGCCACCAGCAGAGACCAGGGGGCCCGCTCCTACGAGCAGTACTTC
TRBJ2-1,few,NA,TRBV6-4,CASRQGGYRDEQFF,TGTGCCAGCAGACAGGGGGGGTACCGCGATGAGCAGTTCTTC
TRBJ1-2,many,NA,TRBV2,CASSSGNYGYTF,TGTGCCAGCAGTTCCGGTAACTATGGCTACACCTTC
TRBJ2-4,NA,NA,TRBV7-9,CASSSERWDIQYF,TGTGCCAGCAGCTCGGAAAGATGGGACATTCAGTACTTC
TRBJ1-2,many,NA,TRBV28,CASSPTGYGYTF,TGTGCCAGCAGTCCTACAGGTTATGGCTACACCTTC
TRBJ1-5,NA,NA,TRBV24-1,CATSGQYSNQPQHF,TGTGCCACCAGTGGACAGTATAGCAATCAGCCCCAGCATTTT
TRBJ2-7,many,TRBD2,TRBV27,CASSPGLAGNEQYF,TGTGCCAGCAGCCCCGGACTAGCGGGGAACGAGCAGTACTTC
TRBJ1-3,NA,TRBD1,TRBV7-9,CASSPYRGRPSGNTIYF,TGTGCCAGCAGCCCTTACAGGGGGCGACCTTCTGGAAACACCATATATTTT
TRBJ2-7,many,NA,TRBV7-9,CASSGQGRTPYEQYF,TGTGCCAGCAGCGGCCAAGGGAGGACCCCATACGAGCAGTACTTC
TRBJ2-5,many,NA,TRBV5-1,CASSLGAQETQYF,TGCGCCAGCAGCTTGGGAGCGCAAGAGACCCAGTACTTC
TRBJ2-1,few,NA,TRBV20-1,CSARDWRGAEQFF,TGCAGTGCTAGAGATTGGAGGGGGGCCGAGCAGTTCTTC
TRBJ2-7,NA,TRBD1,TRBV11-3,CASSAWTGSDEQYF,TGTGCCAGCAGCGCATGGACAGGGAGCGACGAGCAGTACTTC
TRBJ1-5,many,TRBD1,TRBV6-2/TRBV6-3,CASSRGQGTYSNQPQHF,TGTGCCAGCAGTCGCGGACAGGGAACCTATAGCAATCAGCCCCAGCATTTT
TRBJ2-3,NA,NA,TRBV5-4,CASSERLLSYTQYF,TGTGCCAGCAGCGAAAGACTCCTATCCTATACGCAGTATTTT
TRBJ2-3,many,NA,TRBV11-3,CASTPGRRVGGRDTQYF,TGTGCCAGCACCCCCGGTCGTCGCGTCGGAGGGAGAGATACGCAGTATTTT
TRBJ2-7,NA,NA,TRBV6-1,CASSKETTIITYEQYF,TGTGCCAGCAGCAAAGAGACTACCATTATAACCTACGAGCAGTACTTC
TRBJ1-2,NA,NA,TRBV5-1,CASSSEGNLNYGYTF,TGCGCCAGCAGCTCCGAGGGGAATCTTAACTATGGCTACACCTTC
TRBJ2-2,NA,TRBD2,TRBV2,CASSPTTSGGTGELFF,TGTGCCAGCAGTCCGACCACTAGCGGGGGCACCGGGGAGCTGTTTTTT
TRBJ2-7,few,NA,TRBV4-1,CASSQEGLYEQYF,TGCGCCAGCAGCCAAGAAGGCCTCTACGAGCAGTACTTC
TRBJ2-1,NA,TRBD2,TRBV12-3/TRBV12-4,CASSPDGLAGAYNEQFF,TGTGCCAGCAGTCCCGACGGGCTAGCGGGCGCCTACAATGAGCAGTTCTTC
TRBJ2-1,few,NA,TRBV12-3/TRBV12-4,CASSFDRQYNEQFF,TGTGCCAGCAGTTTCGACAGACAGTACAATGAGCAGTTCTTC
TRBJ1-3,NA,NA,TRBV29-1,CSVEDYRDTTSGNTIYF,TGCAGCGTTGAAGATTACCGGGACACGACCTCTGGAAACACCATATATTTT
TRBJ2-5,NA,TRBD2,TRBV3-1,CASSQDPSGGLQETQYF,TGTGCCAGCAGCCAAGATCCTAGCGGGGGGCTACAGGAGACCCAGTACTTC
TRBJ1-5,few,NA,TRBV10-3,CAISARGDQPQHF,TGTGCCATCAGTGCCAGGGGAGATCAGCCCCAGCATTTT
TRBJ1-1,NA,NA,TRBV4-1,CASSRTGLFGGANTEAFF,TGCGCCAGCAGCCGGACTGGACTCTTTGGAGGGGCGAACACTGAAGCTTTCTTT
TRBJ2-7,NA,NA,TRBV20-1,CSAVGQISYEQYF,TGCAGTGCCGTGGGGCAGATCTCCTACGAGCAGTACTTC
TRBJ2-7,many,TRBD2,TRBV5-1,CASSLGVTSGEFSYEQYF,TGCGCCAGCAGCTTGGGCGTGACTAGCGGGGAATTCTCCTACGAGCAGTACTTC
TRBJ1-5,few,NA,TRBV25-1,CASSENTWNQPQHF,TGTGCCAGCAGTGAAAACACCTGGAATCAGCCCCAGCATTTT
TRBJ2-7,NA,TRBD2,TRBV7-7,CASSLAGDNEQYF,TGTGCTAGCAGCCTAGCGGGAGACAATGAGCAGTACTTC
TRBJ1-5,NA,NA,TRBV25-1,CASRELGGAYQPQHF,TGTGCCAGCAGGGAGTTAGGGGGGGCTTATCAGCCCCAGCATTTT
TRBJ1-4,few,NA,TRBV7-9,CASSPREVDEKLFF,TGTGCCAGCAGCCCCCGTGAGGTCGATGAAAAACTGTTTTTT
TRBJ2-2,many,TRBD2,TRBV7-8,CASRQTSGGTGELFF,TGTGCCAGCAGGCAAACTAGCGGGGGTACCGGGGAGCTGTTTTTT
TRBJ2-3,few,NA,TRBV11-2,CASSKGEETDTQYF,TGTGCCAGCAGCAAGGGGGAGGAGACAGATACGCAGTATTTT